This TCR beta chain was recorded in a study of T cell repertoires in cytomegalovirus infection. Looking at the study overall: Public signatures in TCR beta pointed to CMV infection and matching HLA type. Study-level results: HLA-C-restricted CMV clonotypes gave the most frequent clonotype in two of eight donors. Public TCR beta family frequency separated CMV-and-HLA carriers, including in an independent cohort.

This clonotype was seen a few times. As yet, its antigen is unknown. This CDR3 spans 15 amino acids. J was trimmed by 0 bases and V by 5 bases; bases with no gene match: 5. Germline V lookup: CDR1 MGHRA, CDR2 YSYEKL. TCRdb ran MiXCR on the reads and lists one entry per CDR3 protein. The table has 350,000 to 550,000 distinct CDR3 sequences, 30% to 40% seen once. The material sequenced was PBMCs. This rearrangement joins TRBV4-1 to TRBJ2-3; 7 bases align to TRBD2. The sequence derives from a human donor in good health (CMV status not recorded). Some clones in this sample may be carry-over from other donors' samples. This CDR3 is CASSGLAESTDTQYF. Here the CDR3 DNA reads TGCGCCAGCAGCGGGCTAGCGGAAAGCACAGATACGCAGTATTTT.